The 31 T cell receptor beta chains given below trace back to one sample, sequenced in a study of radiotherapy plus CTLA-4 blockade in lung cancer. Profiled with immunoSEQ multiplex PCR; TCRdb holds only in-frame clones, not every one. Among nearly 110,000 clones listed, approximately 81% were seen once. This specimen consisted of peripheral blood, obtained from a patient treated with radiotherapy plus ipilimumab. These receptors all stem from a human donor with non-small cell lung cancer that progressed on radiotherapy plus ipilimumab. Some clones in this sample may be carry-over from other donors' samples.

The chain couples TRBV5-4 to TRBJ1-2; 8 bases line up with TRBD1. The V and J ends lost 4 bases and 3 bases, in that order; junction bases with no gene match: 2. This CDR3 contains 13 residues. Per germline, CDR1 SGHNT and CDR2 YYREEE (reference sequence). CDR3: CASSPQGDYGYTF. The CDR3 DNA is TGTGCCAGCAGCCCACAGGGGGACTATGGCTACACCTTC. The full variable domain, in which reference TRBV5-4 and TRBJ1-2 provide the parts outside the CDR3, is ETGVTQSPTHLIKTRGQQVTLRCSSQSGHNTVSWYQQALGQGPQFIFQYYREEENGRGNFPPRFSGLQFPNYSSELNVNALELDDSALYLCASSPQGDYGYTFGSGTRLTVV.

This chain uses TRBV14 with TRBJ1-2; 8 positions match TRBD1. The length of the CDR3 is 15 residues. V lost 4 bases and J lost 4; bases outside the gene matches: 8. From germline, CDR1 is SGHDN and CDR2 FVKESK. DNA of the CDR3: TGTGCCAGCAGCCGATCCCTACAGGGGGGCTATGGCTACACCTTC. Its translation: CASSRSLQGGYGYTF.

The chain joins TRBV7-6 to TRBJ2-1; 12 nucleotides line up with TRBD2. CDR1 and CDR2 from the germline V gene are SGHVS and FNYEAQ. The CDR3 has 20 residues. Trimming cost V 1 base and J 1 base; bases outside gene matches: 11. For the CDR3, the DNA is TGTGCCAGCAGCTTAGTGGCGATCGGGACTAGCGGGTATTCCTACAATGAGCAGTTCTTC. Amino acids: CASSLVAIGTSGYSYNEQFF.

J is TRBJ2-1 and V is TRBV7-2; perhaps TRBD2 as D (6 bases). The CDR3 spans 14 residues. Trimming left V 2 bases short and J 4 bases short, with 9 bases between. From germline, CDR1 is SGHTA and CDR2 FQGNSA. The CDR3: CASSLLGGYNEQFF. The DNA for the CDR3 is TGTGCCAGCAGCTTACTTGGAGGGTACAATGAGCAGTTCTTC. Full variable domain (outside the CDR3, taken from reference TRBV7-2 and TRBJ2-1): GAGVSQSPSNKVTEKGKDVELRCDPISGHTALYWYRQSLGQGLEFLIYFQGNSAPDKSGLPSDRFSAERTGGSVSTLTIQRTQQEDSAVYLCASSLLGGYNEQFFGPGTRLTVL.

The gene calls are TRBV7-9 and TRBJ2-1; 12 positions agree with TRBD1. The CDR3 sequence is 17 residues long. Germline CDR1 is SEHNR and CDR2 is FQNEAQ (reference sequence). With V trimmed by 0 bases and J by 9 bases, 9 bases remained unmatched. The CDR3 reads CASSLAMGQGADGEQFF. The CDR3 DNA reads as TGTGCCAGCAGCTTAGCCATGGGACAGGGGGCGGATGGTGAGCAGTTCTTC. The complete variable domain, with remaining parts taken from reference TRBV7-9 and TRBJ2-1, reads DTGVSQNPRHKITKRGQNVTFRCDPISEHNRLYWYRQTLGQGPEFLTYFQNEAQLEKSRLLSDRFSAERPKGSFSTLEIQRTEQGDSAMYLCASSLAMGQGADGEQFFGPGTRLTVL.

CDR3 residues: CASKIKDNEQFF. The CDR3 coding sequence is TGTGCCAGCAAAATAAAGGACAATGAGCAGTTCTTC. V and J are TRBV6-5 and TRBJ2-1; D ambiguous. Trimming stripped 7 bases from V and 5 bases from J, with 9 bases between. Germline V gene sequence: CDR1 MNHEY, CDR2 SVGAGI. This CDR3 is 12 amino acids long.

The rearrangement uses TRBV5-4 and TRBJ2-2; either TRBD1 or TRBD2 may fit D (5 bases each). This CDR3 spans 13 amino acids. Trimming pared 3 bases from V and 5 bases from J, leaving 8 bases between. Germline V gives CDR1 SGHNT, CDR2 YYREEE (reference sequence). DNA for the CDR3: TGTGCCAGCAGCTGGGACGGGACCGGGGAGCTGTTTTTT. This gives the protein CASSWDGTGELFF. Based on the CDR3 plus reference TRBV5-4 and TRBJ2-2, the full variable domain is ETGVTQSPTHLIKTRGQQVTLRCSSQSGHNTVSWYQQALGQGPQFIFQYYREEENGRGNFPPRFSGLQFPNYSSELNVNALELDDSALYLCASSWDGTGELFFGEGSRLTVL.

This rearrangement joins TRBV11-1 to TRBJ2-5; 14 bases map to TRBD2. The CDR3 contains 15 residues. Germline lookup yields CDR1 SGHAT and CDR2 FQDESV (reference sequence). The ends lost 7 bases at V and 5 bases at J; junction bases unmatched: 6. The CDR3, as DNA: TGTGCCAGCACCGGACTAGCGGGGGGCTTGGAGACCCAGTACTTC. Amino acid sequence: CASTGLAGGLETQYF. The full variable domain, completed using reference TRBV11-1 and TRBJ2-5, is EAEVAQSPRYKITEKSQAVAFWCDPISGHATLYWYRQILGQGPELLVQFQDESVVDDSQLPKDRFSAERLKGVDSTLKIQPAELGDSAMYLCASTGLAGGLETQYFGPGTRLLVL.

This clone was observed once. This chain joins TRBV2 and TRBJ1-5; 7 bases align to TRBD1. Trimming at V came to 1 base and at J to 2 bases, leaving 2 bases not matched to a gene. Germline assignment: CDR1 SNHLY and CDR2 FYNNEI. This CDR3 comprises 15 residues. The CDR3 DNA reads TGTGCCAGCAGTGAAGGGGGGACAGGCAATCAGCCCCAGCATTTT. It encodes CASSEGGTGNQPQHF.

This clone showed up just once. The V and J genes are TRBV7-2 and TRBJ2-5; weak D call: TRBD1 (6 bases). Germline loops: CDR1 SGHTA, CDR2 FQGNSA. The CDR3 is 14 residues long. V lost 3 bases and J lost 4, with 12 bases in between. CDR3 protein: CASSLTGVPETQYF. As DNA, the CDR3 is TGTGCCAGCAGCTTGACAGGTGTCCCAGAGACCCAGTACTTC.

The chain uses TRBV4-3 and TRBJ1-1; TRBD1 is a possible D gene (6 bases). Per the germline V gene, CDR1 is LGHNA and CDR2 is YSLEER. V shed 5 bases and J shed 6 bases, with 13 bases lying between them. CDR3 length: 13 amino acids. CDR3 in amino acids: CASSATRGAEAFF. CDR3 in DNA: TGCGCCAGCAGCGCCACCAGGGGAGCTGAAGCTTTCTTT.

V gene TRBV11-2 combines with J gene TRBJ1-6, with TRBD1 matching over 7 bases. CDR1 SGHAT and CDR2 FQNNGV come from the germline V gene. The CDR3 is made up of 15 amino acids. V shed 5 bases and J 5 bases; nucleotides not matched to a gene: 6. CDR3 protein: CASSLQTGNNSPLHF. The DNA of the CDR3 is TGTGCCAGCAGCCTCCAGACAGGGAATAATTCACCCCTCCACTTT.

Notes on this clone: One end of the junction does not line up with germline, which may come from a read error. V usage is TRBV15 and J usage is TRBJ2-7, with D perhaps TRBD2 (6 bases). The germline gives CDR1 LNHNV, CDR2 YYDKDF (reference sequence). CDR3 length: 13 amino acids. The CDR3 bases are TGTGCCACCAGCAGAGAACGGGAGTCCTTAAGTCTCTTC. Translation gives CATSRERESLSLF.

The chain employs TRBV6-6 and TRBJ1-1; D remains unclear. Germline CDR1 reads MNHNY; CDR2 reads SVGAGI (reference sequence). The CDR3 has 14 residues. V was shortened by 2 bases and J by 0 bases, with 7 bases between the two germline ends. The CDR3 nucleotides are TGTGCCAGCAGTTACGCACGGGTGAACACTGAAGCTTTCTTT. Its protein is CASSYARVNTEAFF.

The V gene is TRBV15, the J gene TRBJ1-3; D remains unclear. The CDR3 spans 15 residues. Germline CDR1 is LNHNV and CDR2 is YYDKDF (reference sequence). V was trimmed by 0 bases and J by 4 bases, leaving 10 bases between them. The CDR3 loop is CATSRDGFPGNTIYF. In DNA, the CDR3 is TGTGCCACCAGCAGAGATGGGTTCCCGGGAAACACCATATATTTT.

This clone was counted a single time. The chain uses TRBV7-8 and TRBJ1-2; D is perhaps TRBD1 (6 bases). V lost 4 bases to trimming and J lost 0 bases, with 18 bases between them. The CDR3 loop spans 17 amino acids. Germline V CDR1 and CDR2: SGHVS, FQNEAQ. Written as DNA, the CDR3 is TGTGCCAGCAGCTACGACGGGGGAGGGGGTCCTAACTATGGCTACACCTTC. Translated: CASSYDGGGGPNYGYTF.

This chain links TRBV6-1 with TRBJ2-7; D not resolved. V was trimmed by 2 bases and J by 6 bases, leaving 17 bases between them. CDR3 size: 15 residues. In germline, CDR1 is MNHNS, CDR2 SASEGT. CDR3 region: CASSERTGRLSEQYF. The CDR3 bases are TGTGCCAGCAGTGAACGAACGGGTCGGCTGAGCGAGCAGTACTTC.

The chain has TRBV29-1 and TRBJ1-2; 7 nucleotides agree with TRBD1. Germline V lookup: CDR1 SQVTM, CDR2 ANQGSEA. The CDR3 totals 12 residues. The V and J ends lost 6 bases and 5 bases, in that order; junction bases with no gene match: 6. CDR3: CSVSSTGYGYTF. Here the CDR3 DNA reads TGCAGCGTCTCCTCGACAGGGTATGGCTACACCTTC.

The chain joins TRBV28 to TRBJ1-4, with TRBD1 matching 10 bases. The CDR3 is made up of 14 amino acids. The germline CDR1 and CDR2 sequences are MDHEN and SYDVKM. Trimming took 5 bases from V and 5 from J; bases not matched to a gene: 2. CDR3 amino acids: CASSTGQGNEKLFF. CDR3 DNA: TGTGCCAGCAGTACGGGACAGGGGAATGAAAAACTGTTTTTT.

This rearrangement joins TRBV20-1 to TRBJ2-7, with 8 positions matching TRBD1. Germline V gene sequence: CDR1 DFQATT, CDR2 SNEGSKA (reference sequence). Trimming took 5 bases from V and 4 from J; bases not matched to a gene: 1. This CDR3 is built from 11 residues. This CDR3 is CSAQGAYEQYF. The DNA for the CDR3 is TGCAGTGCTCAGGGGGCTTACGAGCAGTACTTC.

In its sample, this clone was seen a few times. In DNA form, the CDR3 reads TGTGCCAGTAGTATTACTGGCAAGGGTGGCTATGGCTACACCTTC. It codes for CASSITGKGGYGYTF. The rearrangement links TRBV19 to TRBJ1-2; the D is unclear. CDR3 length: 15 residues. The V gene's germline CDR1 is LNHDA and CDR2 SQIVND (reference sequence). Trimming removed 3 bases from V and 4 bases from J, with 15 bases in between.

The chain carries TRBV4-3 and TRBJ2-6, with no clear D. Germline V CDR1 and CDR2: LGHNA, YSLEER. V was pared by 3 bases and J by 0 bases, with 12 bases between. This CDR3 is built from 17 residues. As DNA, the CDR3 is TGCGCCAGCAGCCACCCCATCTCGCCCTCTGGGGCCAACGTCCTGACTTTC. This gives the protein CASSHPISPSGANVLTF.

This chain uses TRBV2 with TRBJ2-1; D gene ambiguous. The CDR3 contains 14 residues. In germline, CDR1 is SNHLY, CDR2 FYNNEI. V was trimmed by 7 bases and J by 4 bases, leaving 14 bases between them. The DNA for the CDR3 is TGTGCCAGCATCTACCGGGTTGCTTACAATGAGCAGTTCTTC. This gives the protein CASIYRVAYNEQFF.

The J gene is TRBJ1-2, the V gene TRBV4-3; no definite D call. V lost 0 bases and J lost 4, with 12 bases in between. The germline CDR1 and CDR2 sequences are LGHNA and YSLEER. The CDR3 has 15 residues. CDR3 DNA: TGCGCCAGCAGCCAAGATTGGAGGCAGACCTATGGCTACACCTTC. Its translation is CASSQDWRQTYGYTF.

This chain links TRBV5-1 with TRBJ2-3; D may be TRBD1 (6 bases). This CDR3 spans 13 amino acids. Germline CDR1 reads SGHRS; CDR2 reads YFSETQ. Trimming removed 0 bases at V and 7 bases at J, with 9 bases between. The CDR3 bases are TGCGCCAGCAGCTTGGGGGACACGTATACGCAGTATTTT. Translated: CASSLGDTYTQYF.

The chain joins TRBV7-2 to TRBJ1-6; no reliable D call. V was shortened by 5 bases and J by 9 bases, with 8 bases between the two germline ends. There are 12 residues in the CDR3. CDR1 and CDR2 from the germline V gene are SGHTA and FQGNSA. CDR3 coding DNA: TGTGCCAGCAGCCGCGTGGGTTCACCCCTCCACTTT. Its protein product is CASSRVGSPLHF.

As for this clone: The same CDR3 also results from other DNA sequences found in this sample. This chain links TRBV7-2 with TRBJ2-7; D is ambiguous. The CDR3 length is 12 residues. Germline V CDR1 and CDR2: SGHTA, FQGNSA. V lost 5 bases and J lost 0, with 5 bases in between. The CDR3 region has the DNA TGTGCCAGCAGCCTAAGCTCCTACGAGCAGTACTTC. Amino acid sequence: CASSLSSYEQYF.

The V and J genes are TRBV7-8 and TRBJ1-1; 7 bases align to TRBD1. J was trimmed by 6 bases and V by 6 bases; bases with no gene match: 16. Germline CDR1 and CDR2: SGHVS and FQNEAQ. The CDR3 spans 16 residues. The DNA for the CDR3 is TGTGCCAGCAGTCCAGGGGGTGGGCGGCTGGCTGCTGAAGCTTTCTTT. Its translation: CASSPGGGRLAAEAFF.

The J gene is TRBJ2-1, the V gene TRBV18; 8 bases map to TRBD2. The CDR3 is 16 amino acids. With V trimmed by 3 bases and J by 3 bases, 7 bases remained unmatched. CDR1 is KGHSH and CDR2 is LQKENI in the germline V gene. The CDR3 is CASSPRAGAGYNEQFF. The CDR3 DNA follows: TGTGCCAGCTCACCCAGAGCGGGGGCAGGCTACAATGAGCAGTTCTTC.

V is TRBV7-2 and J is TRBJ2-1; 8 nucleotides align to TRBD2. The J segment lost 9 bases and the V segment lost 1 base, leaving 11 bases of the junction unmatched. The germline gives CDR1 SGHTA, CDR2 FQGNSA. The CDR3 has 16 residues. The CDR3, as DNA: TGTGCCAGCAGCTTAGGGGCACTAGCGGCCAGGGGTGAGCAGTTCTTC. Its translation: CASSLGALAARGEQFF.

This clone showed up just a few times. This rearrangement joins TRBV6-1 to TRBJ2-1, with D tentatively TRBD1 (6 bases). This CDR3 is built from 15 residues. V was cut by 1 base and J by 7 bases, with 14 bases left in between. Looked up from germline, CDR1 is MNHNS and CDR2 is SASEGT. The CDR3 DNA sequence: TGTGCCAGCAGTGAAGGGACAGTTGTGCGGAATGAGCAGTTCTTC. Translating it yields CASSEGTVVRNEQFF.